These T cell receptor beta chains were read from a single sample in a study of cytomegalovirus exposure and HLA in healthy donors. The table came from immunoSEQ multiplex PCR; TCRdb's copy has only in-frame clones and leaves some out. The data show 150,000 to 200,000 clones, approximately 84% seen once. Sequencing was done on a sample of PBMCs. Source of these receptors: a young man in good health and CMV-seropositive. CDR3s include the opening cysteine and the closing phenylalanine or tryptophan. D genes are given only for firm matches. Not every row has a clone size; where given, it reads once, few, many or a size class.

CDR3	DNA	J	D	size	V	length
CASSQTRTSTNEQFF	TGTGCCAGCAGTCAAACACGGACTAGTACCAATGAGCAGTTCTTC	TRBJ2-1	TRBD2	.	TRBV6-5	15
CASSRGQGKQGNTIYF	TGTGCCAGCAGTCGGGGACAGGGGAAACAGGGAAACACCATATATTTT	TRBJ1-3	TRBD1	.	TRBV2	16
CASSFTGTQQFF	TGTGCCAGCAGCTTCACCGGGACACAGCAGTTCTTC	TRBJ2-1	.	.	TRBV11-3	12
CASSPGLAAYNEQFF	TGTGCCAGCAGCCCAGGACTAGCGGCCTACAATGAGCAGTTCTTC	TRBJ2-1	TRBD2	.	TRBV7-3	15
CSVISGRAPETQYF	TGCAGCGTTATCTCCGGGAGGGCCCCAGAGACCCAGTACTTC	TRBJ2-5	TRBD2	once	TRBV29-1	14
CASSYGSTDTQYF	TGTGCCAGTAGTTACGGGAGCACAGATACGCAGTATTTT	TRBJ2-3	.	once	TRBV19	13
CASTPGGSGQETQYF	TGTGCCAGCACTCCAGGGGGTTCGGGTCAAGAGACCCAGTACTTC	TRBJ2-5	TRBD1	once	TRBV25-1	15
CASSPGVQPNTGELFF	TGTGCCAGCAGCCCGGGGGTACAACCGAACACCGGGGAGCTGTTTTTT	TRBJ2-2	.	.	TRBV7-9	16
CASSPRTGGDTGELFF	TGTGCCAGCTCACCGAGAACAGGGGGCGACACCGGGGAGCTGTTTTTT	TRBJ2-2	TRBD1	.	TRBV18	16
CASSSGQGVYEQFF	TGTGCCAGCAGCTCAGGACAGGGTGTCTATGAGCAGTTCTTC	TRBJ2-1	TRBD1	.	TRBV7-9	14
CASSFGLTNEQFF	TGTGCCAGCAGCTTTGGACTAACGAATGAGCAGTTCTTC	TRBJ2-1	.	.	TRBV13	13
CASSDRLAGASDTQYF	TGTGCCAGCAGCGACCGACTAGCGGGAGCCTCAGATACGCAGTATTTT	TRBJ2-3	TRBD2	.	TRBV11-3	16
CASSEISTDTQYF	TGCGCCAGCAGTGAAATAAGCACAGATACGCAGTATTTT	TRBJ2-3	.	.	TRBV10-1	13
CANSLLAGGFYNEQFF	TGTGCCAACAGCTTACTGGCGGGGGGATTTTACAATGAGCAGTTCTTC	TRBJ2-1	TRBD2	.	TRBV7-6	16
CASGQGSINQPQHF	TGTGCCAGCGGACAGGGCAGTATCAATCAGCCCCAGCATTTT	TRBJ1-5	TRBD1	.	TRBV6-6	14
CASSLPGGLAGSEQYNEQFF	TGCGCCAGCAGCCTCCCGGGGGGACTAGCGGGATCCGAGCAGTACAATGAGCAGTTCTTC	TRBJ2-1	TRBD2	.	TRBV4-1	20
CASSQGSSGSAYEQYF	TGTGCCAGCAGCCAAGGTTCTAGCGGAAGTGCCTACGAGCAGTACTTC	TRBJ2-7	TRBD2	.	TRBV4-2	16
CSVDGQGGTDTQYF	TGCAGCGTTGATGGTCAGGGTGGAACAGATACGCAGTATTTT	TRBJ2-3	.	.	TRBV29-1	14
CASSPGVNEQFF	TGTGCCAGCAGCCCGGGTGTAAATGAGCAGTTCTTC	TRBJ2-1	.	.	TRBV14	12
CASTKDTYEQYF	TGTGCCAGCACAAAGGACACCTACGAGCAGTACTTC	TRBJ2-7	.	.	TRBV2	12
CASSLGFADWAETQYF	TGTGCCAGCAGCTTAGGTTTCGCGGACTGGGCGGAGACCCAGTACTTC	TRBJ2-5	.	.	TRBV11-3	16
CATSGSPGGTGENTIYF	TGTGCCACCAGCGGCTCTCCGGGAGGGACAGGGGAAAACACCATATATTTT	TRBJ1-3	TRBD1	.	TRBV15	17
CASSLDSSGTYEQYF	TGTGCCAGCAGCTTGGATAGTAGCGGGACCTACGAGCAGTACTTC	TRBJ2-7	TRBD2	.	TRBV5-4	15
CASSRLRDNEQFF	TGTGCCAGCAGCCGGCTGAGGGACAATGAGCAGTTCTTC	TRBJ2-1	.	.	TRBV7-3	13
CASSGRDRESTEAFF	TGTGCCAGCAGCGGCCGGGACAGGGAATCCACTGAAGCTTTCTTT	TRBJ1-1	TRBD1	once	TRBV11-3	15
CASSLDRGDGTDTQYF	TGTGCCAGCAGCTTAGACAGGGGTGATGGCACAGATACGCAGTATTTT	TRBJ2-3	TRBD1	.	TRBV7-6	16
CATSHYGTGSSYEQYF	TGCGCCACTTCCCATTATGGGACAGGGAGCTCCTACGAGCAGTACTTC	TRBJ2-7	TRBD1	.	TRBV5-1	16
CASSLGQTGETQYF	TGTGCCAGCAGCTTAGGGCAGACAGGGGAGACCCAGTACTTC	TRBJ2-5	TRBD1	.	TRBV7-6	14
CAWSVQGETQYF	TGTGCCTGGAGTGTACAGGGGGAGACCCAGTACTTC	TRBJ2-5	TRBD1	.	TRBV30	12
CASSSRDRGQYEQYF	TGTGCCAGCAGCTCCCGGGACAGGGGGCAATACGAGCAGTACTTC	TRBJ2-7	TRBD1	.	TRBV6-4	15
CASSYGPGTNTGELFF	TGTGCCAGCAGTTACGGACCCGGGACAAACACCGGGGAGCTGTTTTTT	TRBJ2-2	.	.	TRBV6-5	16
CASSPTGFDTSEQFF	TGTGCCAGCAGCCCGACAGGGTTTGATACTTCGGAGCAGTTCTTC	TRBJ2-1	TRBD1	few	TRBV11-3	15
CASSERGNTEAFF	TGTGCCAGCAGTGAAAGGGGTAACACTGAAGCTTTCTTT	TRBJ1-1	.	.	TRBV6-4	13
CSSSLVTGSTDTQYF	TGTTCCAGCAGCTTAGTGACAGGAAGCACAGATACGCAGTATTTT	TRBJ2-3	.	.	TRBV7-9	15
CASRREAGELFF	TGTGCCAGCAGAAGGGAGGCCGGGGAGCTGTTTTTT	TRBJ2-2	.	.	TRBV7-6	12
CASSSRRQGRAGANVLTF	TGTGCCAGCAGCTCCAGACGGCAGGGAAGGGCTGGGGCCAACGTCCTGACTTTC	TRBJ2-6	.	.	TRBV5-4	18
CASSLGLAGDLSYNEQFF	TGTGCCAGCAGCTTAGGACTAGCGGGAGATTTATCCTACAATGAGCAGTTCTTC	TRBJ2-1	TRBD2	.	TRBV11-2	18
CASSYSDRGPGNTIYF	TGTGCCAGCAGTTACTCGGACAGGGGGCCCGGAAACACCATATATTTT	TRBJ1-3	TRBD1	.	TRBV6-5	16
CASRTGANTEAFF	TGTGCCAGTAGAACAGGGGCGAACACTGAAGCTTTCTTT	TRBJ1-1	TRBD1	.	TRBV19	13
CASSRPRDGGSSYNEQFF	TGTGCCAGCAGCCGTCCCCGGGACGGGGGTAGCTCCTACAATGAGCAGTTCTTC	TRBJ2-1	.	.	TRBV7-3	18
CASSQIPPDRGNQPQHF	TGTGCCAGCAGCCAGATACCACCTGACAGGGGCAATCAGCCCCAGCATTTT	TRBJ1-5	TRBD1	.	TRBV7-6	17
CATAGGSYNEQFF	TGTGCCACTGCGGGAGGCTCCTACAATGAGCAGTTCTTC	TRBJ2-1	TRBD2	.	TRBV15	13
CASSPEGSLETQYF	TGTGCCAGCAGCCCCGAGGGATCTCTAGAGACCCAGTACTTC	TRBJ2-5	.	.	TRBV9	14